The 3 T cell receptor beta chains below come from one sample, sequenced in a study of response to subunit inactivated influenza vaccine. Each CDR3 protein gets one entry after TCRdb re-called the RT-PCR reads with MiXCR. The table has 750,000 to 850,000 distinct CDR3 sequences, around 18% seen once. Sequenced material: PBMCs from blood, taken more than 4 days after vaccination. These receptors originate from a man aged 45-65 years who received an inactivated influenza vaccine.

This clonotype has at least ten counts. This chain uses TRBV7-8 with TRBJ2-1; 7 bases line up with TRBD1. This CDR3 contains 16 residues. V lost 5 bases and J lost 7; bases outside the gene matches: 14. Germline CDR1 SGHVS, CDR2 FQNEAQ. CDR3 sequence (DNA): TGTGCCAGCAGCCCCGACCCGACAGGGATGGGAAATGAGCAGTTCTTC. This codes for CASSPDPTGMGNEQFF.

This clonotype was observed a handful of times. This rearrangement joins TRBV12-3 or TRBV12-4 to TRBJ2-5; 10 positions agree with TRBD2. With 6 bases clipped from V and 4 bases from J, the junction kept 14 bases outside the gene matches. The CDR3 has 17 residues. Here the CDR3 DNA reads TGTGCCAGCAGGAATAGTAGCGGGGGGCTCCTAGGAGAGACCCAGTACTTC. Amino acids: CASRNSSGGLLGETQYF.

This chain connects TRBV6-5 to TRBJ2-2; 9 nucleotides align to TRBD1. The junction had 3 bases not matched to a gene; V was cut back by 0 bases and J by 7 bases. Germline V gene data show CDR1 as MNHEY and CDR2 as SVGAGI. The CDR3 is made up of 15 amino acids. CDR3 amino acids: CASSYSTGGGGELFF. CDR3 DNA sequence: TGTGCCAGCAGTTACTCGACAGGGGGTGGCGGGGAGCTGTTTTTT.